There are many counts of the clone carrying this T cell receptor (beta chain). The germline V and J ends were trimmed by 3 bases and 7 bases, with 6 bases remaining between them. Germline CDR1 MDHEN, CDR2 SYDVKM. There are 11 residues in the CDR3. TCRbeta library construction was performed incorporating unique molecular identifiers. One entry per CDR3 protein, called by TCRdb with MiXCR from the PCR reads. This table holds hundreds of thousands of distinct CDR3 sequences, around 13% found once. The entry originates in a study of T-cell reconstitution after alpha-beta-depleted transplantation in children.

The source of this sequence is a male patient aged 5 to 17 who had a stem cell transplant for acute myeloid leukemia, so the T cells may come from the graft donor. This chain joins TRBV28 and TRBJ1-2; no clear D. This specimen was PBMCs, mostly from graft donor cells, taken 360 days after TCRalphabeta/CD19-depleted stem cell transplant. The CDR3 reads CASSFTFGYTF. For the CDR3, the DNA is TGTGCCAGCAGTTTTACTTTTGGCTACACCTTC.